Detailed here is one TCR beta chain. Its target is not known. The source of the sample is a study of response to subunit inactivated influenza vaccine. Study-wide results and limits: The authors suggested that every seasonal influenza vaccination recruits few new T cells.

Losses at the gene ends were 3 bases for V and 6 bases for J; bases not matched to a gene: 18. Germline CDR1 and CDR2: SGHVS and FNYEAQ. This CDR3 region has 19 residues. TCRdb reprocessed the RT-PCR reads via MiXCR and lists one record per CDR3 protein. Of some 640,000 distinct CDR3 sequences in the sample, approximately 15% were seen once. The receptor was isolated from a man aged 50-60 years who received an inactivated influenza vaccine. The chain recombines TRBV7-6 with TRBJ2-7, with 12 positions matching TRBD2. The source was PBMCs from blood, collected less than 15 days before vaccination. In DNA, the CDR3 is TGTGCCAGCAGCTTTCTCTGGACAGGGGACGCTAGCGGGAGGGCCGAGCAGTACTTC. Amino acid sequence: CASSFLWTGDASGRAEQYF.